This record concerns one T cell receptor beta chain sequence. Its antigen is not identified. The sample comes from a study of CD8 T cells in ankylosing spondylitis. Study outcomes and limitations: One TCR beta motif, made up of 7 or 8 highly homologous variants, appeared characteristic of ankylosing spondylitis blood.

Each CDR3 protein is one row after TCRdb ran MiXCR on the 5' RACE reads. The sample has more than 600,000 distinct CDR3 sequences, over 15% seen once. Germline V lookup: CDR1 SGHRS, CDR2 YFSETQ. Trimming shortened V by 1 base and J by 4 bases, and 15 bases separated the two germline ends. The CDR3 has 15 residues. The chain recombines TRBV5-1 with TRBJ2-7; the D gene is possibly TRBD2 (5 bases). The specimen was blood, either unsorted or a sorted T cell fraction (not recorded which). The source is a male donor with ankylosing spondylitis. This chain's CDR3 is CASSLILGMSYEQYF. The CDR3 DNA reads TGCGCCAGCAGCTTGATACTAGGGATGTCGTACGAGCAGTACTTC.